Below, 17 T cell receptor beta chains from the same sample are listed, as sequenced in a study of cytomegalovirus exposure and HLA in healthy donors. The PCR used 60 Vbeta and 13 Jbeta primers. TCRdb's copy holds only in-frame clones and misses some; the assay was immunoSEQ multiplex PCR. This sample has 100,000 to 120,000 clones, with 79% found just once. Sequenced sample: PBMCs. All receptors come from a man aged 25 to 40 in good health and CMV-seropositive.

The V call is TRBV7-9, the J call TRBJ2-7; D is possibly TRBD2 (6 bases). V was cut by 4 bases and J by 2 bases, with 15 bases left in between. Germline lookup yields CDR1 SEHNR and CDR2 FQNEAQ (reference sequence). The CDR3 has 15 amino acids. CDR3: CASSYLLGGAYEQYF. In DNA, the CDR3 is TGTGCCAGCAGCTATCTCTTAGGCGGGGCCTACGAGCAGTACTTC.

The gene calls are TRBV19 and TRBJ1-2; TRBD1 is a possible D gene (5 bases). Trimming pared 4 bases from V and 7 bases from J, leaving 16 bases between. This CDR3 region has 14 residues. The germline V gene encodes CDR1 LNHDA and CDR2 SQIVND (reference sequence). In DNA form, the CDR3 reads TGTGCCAGTAGTAAAAACCGGGACTCCAGTGGCTACACCTTC. The encoded protein is CASSKNRDSSGYTF.

V gene TRBV4-1 combines with J gene TRBJ2-1, with TRBD1 matching 10 bases. In germline, CDR1 is MGHRA, CDR2 YSYEKL. The CDR3 sequence is 15 residues long. V lost 1 base and J lost 8; bases outside the gene matches: 5. CDR3 in amino acids: CASSQGQGAWDEQFF. CDR3 in DNA: TGCGCCAGCAGCCAAGGACAGGGGGCTTGGGATGAGCAGTTCTTC.

This clone was recorded a few times. The rearrangement joins TRBV18 to TRBJ1-1, with D uncertain. There are 13 residues in the CDR3. V lost 4 bases to trimming and J lost 5 bases, with 11 bases between them. The germline CDR1 and CDR2 sequences are KGHSH and LQKENI. The CDR3 nucleotides are TGTGCCAGCTCACTAGCTCCGGGTACTGAAGCTTTCTTT. It yields the protein CASSLAPGTEAFF.

The CDR3 nucleotides read TGTGCCAGCAGCTTAGGGAGGATCCGCTCTGGAAACACCATATATTTT. This translates into CASSLGRIRSGNTIYF. This rearrangement joins TRBV7-2 to TRBJ1-3; the D is unclear. The CDR3 consists of 16 residues. The V gene's germline CDR1 is SGHTA and CDR2 FQGNSA. Trimming shortened V by 1 base and J by 0 bases, and 10 bases separated the two germline ends.

The table lists this clone with a few counts. The chain is built from TRBV30 and TRBJ2-3, with D perhaps matching TRBD2 (6 bases). V gave up 7 bases and J gave up 1 base, with 12 bases separating them. Germline V gene sequence: CDR1 GTSNPN, CDR2 SVGIG (reference sequence). This CDR3 has 13 amino acids. The CDR3 sequence is CASKGGGTDTQYF. CDR3 sequence (DNA): TGTGCCTCAAAGGGAGGCGGCACAGATACGCAGTATTTT.

The V and J genes are TRBV5-8 and TRBJ1-5; 10 bases map to TRBD1. The CDR3 has 15 amino acids. Germline V lookup: CDR1 SGHTS, CDR2 YDEGEE. Trimming took 0 bases from V and 6 from J; bases not matched to a gene: 3. Here the CDR3 reads CASSLEGQGVQPQHF. The CDR3 bases are TGTGCCAGCAGCTTGGAAGGACAGGGGGTTCAGCCCCAGCATTTT.

V usage is TRBV21-1 and J usage is TRBJ2-7; TRBD1 is the table's D call and was not checked against the DNA. TRBV21-1 is a documented pseudogene. The CDR3 extends over 16 amino acids. This chain's CDR3 is CASSKVNGTKEHEQYF. DNA of the CDR3: TGTGCCAGCAGCAAAGTAAATGGGACAAAAGAACACGAGCAGTACTTC.

The V and J genes are TRBV9 and TRBJ2-7, with 7 bases that match TRBD1. The germline gives CDR1 SGDLS, CDR2 YYNGEE. Trimming cost V 4 bases and J 6 bases; bases outside gene matches: 16. The CDR3 totals 16 residues. The chain's CDR3 is CASSSSGTAYLSEQYF. The CDR3 coding sequence is TGTGCCAGCAGCTCCTCCGGGACAGCGTATCTCTCCGAGCAGTACTTC.

This clone was found a few times. The chain recombines TRBV6-4 with TRBJ1-3; no clear D. Germline values: CDR1 MRHNA, CDR2 SNTAGT. V lost 5 bases and J lost 5, with 7 bases in between. The CDR3 length is 12 residues. DNA for the CDR3: TGTGCCAGCAGTCAGAAAAGAAACACCATATATTTT. Protein product: CASSQKRNTIYF.

In regard to this clone: The same CDR3 can be traced to other DNA sequences in this sample. V is TRBV7-9 and J is TRBJ2-7; perhaps TRBD1 as D (6 bases). Germline V gene data show CDR1 as SEHNR and CDR2 as FQNEAQ (reference sequence). The CDR3 contains 13 residues. Trimming stripped 5 bases from V and 1 base from J, with 9 bases between. The CDR3 protein is CASSPGQSYEQYF. For the CDR3, the DNA is TGTGCCAGCAGCCCGGGACAATCCTACGAGCAGTACTTC.

CDR3 amino acids: CASSPLSQLAYEQYF. CDR3 nucleotides: TGTGCCAGCTCACCATTAAGCCAACTGGCCTACGAGCAGTACTTC. The chain links TRBV18 to TRBJ2-7; no clear D. The CDR3 is 15 amino acids. Germline loops: CDR1 KGHSH, CDR2 LQKENI. Trimming stripped 2 bases from V and 2 bases from J, with 13 bases between.

The V and J genes are TRBV7-2 and TRBJ2-3; 10 bases agree with TRBD1. The CDR3 covers 16 residues. The V gene's germline CDR1 is SGHTA and CDR2 FQGNSA. V shed 5 bases, J shed 1 base, and the junction held 6 bases outside the gene matches. The CDR3 coding sequence is TGTGCCAGCAGCCCCTCCGGGACAGGGGGCACAGATACGCAGTATTTT. The encoded protein is CASSPSGTGGTDTQYF.

This clone has ten or more counts. CDR3 bases: TGTGCCAGCAGCCCCGCACTTAATCAGCCCCAGCATTTT. Its protein is CASSPALNQPQHF. The chain recombines TRBV27 with TRBJ1-5, with D hard to call. This CDR3 region has 13 residues. Trimming took 6 bases from V and 4 from J, leaving 10 bases between them. Germline values: CDR1 MNHEY, CDR2 SMNVEV (reference sequence).

The J gene is TRBJ2-5, the V gene TRBV11-3; D is undetermined. Germline CDR1 is SGHNT and CDR2 is YENEEA. Trimming pared 5 bases from V and 5 bases from J, leaving 9 bases between. The CDR3 has 12 amino acids. DNA for the CDR3: TGTGCCAGCAGCCCCTATTCTGAGACCCAGTACTTC. As protein: CASSPYSETQYF.

The chain is built from TRBV27 and TRBJ2-5, with D perhaps TRBD1 (6 bases). With 6 bases removed from V and 3 bases from J, the gap between germline ends came to 14 bases. This CDR3 region has 14 residues. Looked up from germline, CDR1 is MNHEY and CDR2 is SMNVEV (reference sequence). CDR3 amino acids: CASSAGQTKETQYF. The CDR3 nucleotides are TGTGCCAGCAGCGCTGGACAGACTAAAGAGACCCAGTACTTC.

This chain connects TRBV30 to TRBJ2-7; TRBD1 agrees at 8 bases. After removal of 0 bases from V and 5 bases from J, the junction contained 6 bases not matched to a gene. The germline V gene encodes CDR1 GTSNPN and CDR2 SVGIG (reference sequence). This CDR3 has 14 residues. The CDR3 nucleotides are TGTGCCTGGAGTGTGCCCAGGGGGCGGCACGAGCAGTACTTC. This translates into CAWSVPRGRHEQYF.